This TCR beta chain was sequenced for a study of shared clonotypes between healthy human individuals (TCRdb year 2020). For context, the study as a whole: Two women and a few men aged 18 to 49 years were included in the cohort. To increase sequencing depth and limit assay-specific biases, different laboratories used diverse techniques to prepare libraries and sequence TCR repertoires. For each donor, CD4 naive and CD4 memory were each run on three plates, CD8 naive on two plates, and CD8 memory on one plate. Per donor, leukapheresis produced somewhere between about 0.94 and 9 billion PBMCs. Blood TCR repertoires of a handful of healthy adults were deeply sequenced to estimate repertoire size and the extent of clonotype sharing between individuals.

Notes on this clone: It lacks a known antigen. The sample holds no much larger clone one base away, and base qualities are not on file.

What the study reported, not specific to this receptor: Estimated clonotype richness was generally larger for naive than for memory subsets. Only blood was sampled, and tissue TCR repertoires likely differ from those in blood. Pairwise subsampling indicated that sequencing depth was expected to affect the degree of clonotype sharing among donors. Rarefaction of sorted-subset datasets indicated incomplete sequencing despite the large sequencing depth. Clonotypes shared by all four sorted-subset donors showed higher generation probabilities than non-shared clonotypes. Around 5% of naive CD4, around 4% of naive CD8, about 2.1% of memory CD4, and about 0.4% of memory CD8 clonotypes were shared across a few donors. The genetic and exposure-history diversity represented was limited by the small number of donors.

Reading from cysteine to phenylalanine, the CDR3 counts 15 amino acids. Just CDR3 DNA is preserved here, 45 bases in frame from base 1. After removal of 2 bases from V and 7 bases from J, the junction retains 5 bases not matched to a gene. The germline V gene encodes CDR1 MNHEY and CDR2 SMNVEV (reference sequence). The donors were healthy, HIV-negative adults with no recently reported acute infections or vaccinations. All donors were Caucasian adults living in Nashville, Tennessee, USA. CD4+ T cells were enriched through magnetic negative selection, after which naive cells were positively selected on CD45RA and the remaining negative fraction served as the memory subset. After blood collection by leukapheresis, PBMCs were isolated using Ficoll-Histopaque density gradient centrifugation and then cryopreserved in the vapor phase of liquid nitrogen. Analytical flow cytometry was used to check the purity and quantity of each magnetically sorted T cell population. Genomic DNA was isolated from each sorted fraction and quantified by UV absorbance on a Nanodrop 2000c.

TCR CDR3 regions were amplified from genomic DNA by multiplex PCR using the deep immunoSEQ assay. Genomic DNA extracted from each cell subset was distributed evenly over all wells of several immunoSEQ 96-well plates, and each plate served as one replicate. For sorted subsets, each replicate PCR was loaded with about 0.2 ug genomic DNA, equivalent to 30,000 or so T cell genomes. Purified libraries were quantified with a Qubit 3.0 fluorometer, sized on a Bioanalyzer 2100, and re-quantified with the KAPA Library Quantification kit. A separate single-read 150-cycle Illumina NextSeq 550 flow cell was used to sequence each immunoSEQ 96-well plate. The paper's data handling went like this. Because only junctional sequences without quality scores were contained in the immunoSEQ output, filtering matching that applied to full-length reads could not be performed. Sequences were annotated with PyIR, a Python wrapper for IgBLAST v1.9, using IMGT germline references to assign V/J genes and CDR3. Any read was removed if the V/J assignment was weak (E-value above 1e-6), the CDR3 was missing, or the read contained stop codons, out-of-frame junctions, or ambiguous translated residues. V3J clonotypes were defined by identical inferred V gene, J gene, and CDR3 amino acid sequence. The percentage overlap between two repertoires was calculated by dividing the number of shared unique clonotypes by the size of the smaller repertoire. Three approaches were used to assess repertoire richness: RTK rarefaction, the Chao1 estimator, and Recon v2.1 estimates of unobserved clonotypes. OLGA was used to compute generation probabilities for all TCRbeta clonotypes that the gDNA method yielded from a handful of donors. This immuneACCESS table, as held by TCRdb, lists in-frame sequences with V and J called but not all clones. Of the missing ones, under half trace to an unresolved V gene in checked studies; the others have no known cause. V and J calls and clone size come straight from that table; D and trimming were deduced from the DNA. The sample table shows about 980,000 clones, and around three quarters are seen once. The ten largest clones capture nearly 1.5% of the sample.

Sequenced: memory CD4+ T cells sorted from blood. The cell subset or site label corresponds to: CD45RA-negative fraction. The V and J segments used are TRBV27 and TRBJ1-6; 7 of the junction bases match TRBD1. This sequence originates from a man between 18 and 29 years old in good health. The sequenced DNA: TGTGCCAGCAGTTTAGAGGACAGGCCGAATTCACCCCTCCACTTT. It specifies CASSLEDRPNSPLHF.